The 4 T cell receptor beta chains below all came from one sample that was sequenced in a study of blood T cell repertoires in COVID-19. The assay was immunoSEQ multiplex PCR, and TCRdb's table has in-frame clones only and misses some. This sample has about 200,000 clones, with 83% found just once. The sequenced material came from peripheral blood. These receptors all come from a woman aged 35 to 49 with active or convalescent COVID-19.

The rearrangement uses TRBV28 and TRBJ1-3, with no clear D. The CDR3 spans 11 residues. The V gene's germline CDR1 is MDHEN and CDR2 SYDVKM. Trimming took off 9 bases at V and 4 bases at J, with 7 bases between the two ends. This CDR3 reads CASFTGNTIYF. CDR3 DNA sequence: TGTGCCAGTTTTACAGGAAACACCATATATTTT.

The chain combines TRBV7-2 with TRBJ2-1, with TRBD2 matching over 7 bases. This CDR3 spans 17 amino acids. In germline, CDR1 is SGHTA, CDR2 FQGNSA. The junction had 13 bases not matched to a gene; V was cut back by 3 bases and J by 5 bases. DNA for the CDR3: TGTGCCAGCAGCTTCCTCGCCCGGGCTAGCGGTAACAATGAGCAGTTCTTC. This translates into CASSFLARASGNNEQFF.

The chain couples TRBV24-1 to TRBJ1-2; D is perhaps TRBD1 (6 bases). CDR3 length: 13 residues. Germline CDR1 KGHDR, CDR2 SFDVKD. Trimming took off 4 bases at V and 4 bases at J, with 9 bases between the two ends. For the CDR3, the DNA is TGTGCCACCAGTGACCTGGACAGCTATGGCTACACCTTC. It specifies CATSDLDSYGYTF.

The V gene is TRBV28, the J gene TRBJ1-2; a possible D gene is TRBD1 (5 bases). The CDR3 is made up of 13 amino acids. Germline lookup yields CDR1 MDHEN and CDR2 SYDVKM. The V end lost 2 bases, the J end lost 6 bases, and 10 bases lay between the germline ends. This CDR3 reads CASSLGQGNGYTF. The CDR3 DNA is TGTGCCAGCAGTTTAGGGCAGGGTAATGGCTACACCTTC.